This TCR beta chain was sequenced for a study of PD-1 blockade in classical Hodgkin lymphoma. Study-level points and caveats: With respect to the repertoire differences, their causes, possibly disease activity or prior therapy, remain undefined. CD8+ TCR diversity did not rise significantly by C4D1, unlike CD4+. Relative to healthy donors, newly diagnosed patients reportedly had lower baseline TCR diversity, which was reported as lower still in relapsed/refractory patients.

Assay used: immunoSEQ multiplex PCR; TCRdb lists only in-frame clones, some missing. The table lists approximately 24,000 clones, 82% of them singletons. Worth noting for this clone: The antigen remains unidentified.

Germline assignment: CDR1 SGHTS and CDR2 YDEGEE. This CDR3 region has 16 residues. V lost 1 base and J 0 bases, leaving 13 bases between the germline ends. With no exception, relapse followed autologous stem cell transplantation in all patients, and brentuximab vedotin exposure varied. The gene calls are TRBV5-8 and TRBJ1-2, with D possibly being TRBD1 (5 bases). The origin of this receptor is a human donor with classical Hodgkin lymphoma. Material: peripheral blood mononuclear cells (PBMCs), obtained before the second cycle of nivolumab. This chain's CDR3 is CASSLSPTASNYGYTF. In nucleotides, the CDR3 is TGTGCCAGCAGCTTGTCACCGACAGCCTCTAACTATGGCTACACCTTC.